This entry features one T cell receptor beta chain sequence. An end of the junction differs from the germline gene, which may be a read error. This sample stems from a study of tumor-infiltrating lymphocytes in primary liver carcinoma. Using a constant-region primer together with ProtoScript II reverse transcriptase, TCR beta cDNA was made from roughly 540 ng of total RNA. Three nested multiplex PCR rounds of slightly modified ARM-PCR generated TCR beta libraries. Each of the first two PCR rounds ran nine to ten cycles with TRBV1-TRBV30 forward and C-beta reverse primers. Each CDR3 protein is one row after TCRdb ran MiXCR on the multiplex PCR reads. The repertoire holds tens of thousands of distinct CDR3 sequences, with roughly 70% as singletons. The CDR3 totals 19 residues. Extraction of RNA together with DNA used about 18-30 mg of unsorted bulk tissue.

The gene calls are TRBV12-3 or TRBV12-4 and TRBJ1-5; TRBD1 might be the D (5 bases). Sequenced sample: liver tumor tissue from sampling region 2. Described subset: tumor region T2, inferior pole. This sequence originates from a man aged 35 to 55 with primary liver carcinoma and hepatitis B virus infection. CDR3 sequence: CASSLDKGGWQGVNQHQHF. The CDR3 DNA sequence: TGCGCCAGCAGTTTAGATAAGGGCGGGTGGCAGGGCGTAAATCAGCACCAGCATTTT.